Below, 17 T cell receptor beta chains from the same sample are listed, as sequenced in a study of cytomegalovirus exposure and HLA in healthy donors (dated by TCRdb to the late 2010s). Library method: the immunoSEQ multiplex PCR assay. A mixture of 60 forward primers for TCR Vbeta segments and 13 reverse primers for TCR Jbeta segments was used in the multiplex PCR. In TCRdb, the immuneACCESS table is reduced to in-frame sequences with V and J assigned. These tables do not hold every clone; where another copy was compared, an unresolved V gene accounts for under half, and the others remain unexplained. The sample yields around 200,000 clones; 79% were counted once. Clones ranked in the top ten supply about 1.5% of the sample. Sequencing was carried out using PBMCs. Every receptor here comes from a man aged 45 to 65 in good health and CMV-seronegative.

CDR3 in DNA: TGTGCCAGTAGTATAGGGGGTGGGAGCTACAATGAGCAGTTCTTC. Translated, it gives CASSIGGGSYNEQFF. The J gene is TRBJ2-1, the V gene TRBV19; D might be TRBD2 (5 bases). The CDR3 contains 15 residues. Trimming left V 1 base short and J 3 bases short, with 10 bases between. In germline, CDR1 is LNHDA, CDR2 SQIVND (reference sequence).

This chain joins TRBV6-1 and TRBJ2-4; 10 positions match TRBD1. This CDR3 has 15 amino acids. From germline, CDR1 is MNHNS and CDR2 SASEGT. The ends lost 7 bases at V and 6 bases at J; junction bases unmatched: 9. CDR3 loop: CASTRTGGVVNIQYF. CDR3 DNA: TGTGCCAGCACCCGGACAGGGGGAGTGGTAAACATTCAGTACTTC.

This chain connects TRBV7-2 to TRBJ2-7; 8 positions agree with TRBD2. Germline V CDR1 and CDR2: SGHTA, FQGNSA. V was pared by 8 bases and J by 5 bases, with 11 bases of the junction left unmatched. The CDR3 has 14 residues. This CDR3 reads CASVLAGRSHEQYF. CDR3 bases: TGTGCCAGCGTCCTAGCGGGCAGATCCCACGAGCAGTACTTC.

V gene TRBV9 combines with J gene TRBJ2-7; perhaps TRBD2 as D (6 bases). This CDR3 has 16 amino acids. Germline V lookup: CDR1 SGDLS, CDR2 YYNGEE. Between the trimmed V and J ends, which lost 0 bases and 3 bases, there was a span of 16 bases. The CDR3 nucleotides read TGTGCCAGCAGCGTAGGTAGGATAGCGGAGAACTACGAGCAGTACTTC. Protein: CASSVGRIAENYEQYF.

This clone turned up a few times. The J gene is TRBJ2-7, the V gene TRBV30; D is unresolved. With 3 bases removed from V and 0 bases from J, the gap between germline ends came to 15 bases. The CDR3 has 15 amino acids. Germline V gene data show CDR1 as GTSNPN and CDR2 as SVGIG (reference sequence). This CDR3 reads CAWRTQAPFSYEQYF. The CDR3 DNA is TGTGCCTGGAGAACCCAGGCTCCTTTCTCCTACGAGCAGTACTTC.

This clone came up a few times. V and J are TRBV28 and TRBJ2-7; 7 nucleotides line up with TRBD2. The V gene end was trimmed by 4 bases and the J gene end by 0 bases; junction bases not matched to a gene: 6. The CDR3 contains 15 residues. Germline assignment: CDR1 MDHEN and CDR2 SYDVKM. The CDR3 DNA follows: TGTGCCAGCAGTTCATCCGGCGGGGGCTCCTACGAGCAGTACTTC. It encodes CASSSSGGGSYEQYF.

The chain couples TRBV9 to TRBJ2-5; 8 positions match TRBD1. The length of the CDR3 is 14 residues. Germline-derived CDR1 and CDR2 are SGDLS and YYNGEE. V lost 4 bases and J lost 3; bases outside the gene matches: 5. In DNA form, the CDR3 reads TGTGCCAGCAGCCCTCGGACAGGGAAAGAGACCCAGTACTTC. This encodes CASSPRTGKETQYF.

V gene TRBV7-6 combines with J gene TRBJ2-7; TRBD1 might be the D (5 bases). Trimming left V 1 base short and J 1 base short, with 14 bases between. This CDR3 spans 16 amino acids. The germline V gene encodes CDR1 SGHVS and CDR2 FNYEAQ. The DNA of the CDR3 is TGTGCCAGCAGCTTAGGCGGCAGGGAAGGATCCTACGAGCAGTACTTC. Amino acid sequence: CASSLGGREGSYEQYF.

V is TRBV28 and J is TRBJ2-2; 8 bases agree with TRBD2. The CDR3 is 16 residues long. CDR1 and CDR2 (germline): MDHEN, SYDVKM. Trimming removed 1 base from V and 5 bases from J; junction bases left unmatched: 6. CDR3 protein: CASSLSSGSGTGELFF. As DNA, the CDR3 is TGTGCCAGCAGTTTATCGAGCGGGAGTGGTACCGGGGAGCTGTTTTTT.

The V gene is TRBV7-3, the J gene TRBJ2-1, with 9 bases aligning to TRBD2. V was pared by 5 bases and J by 9 bases, with 14 bases of the junction left unmatched. The germline V gene encodes CDR1 SGHTA and CDR2 FQGTGA. The CDR3 contains 16 residues. For the CDR3, the DNA is TGTGCCAGCAGCCCCCTTCGGGCGGGAGGGTTCGGTGAGCAGTTCTTC. Translating gives CASSPLRAGGFGEQFF.

V is TRBV19 and J is TRBJ1-5; possible D gene TRBD1, 6 bases. Trimming stripped 1 base from V and 0 bases from J, with 7 bases between. From germline, CDR1 is LNHDA and CDR2 SQIVND (reference sequence). CDR3 length equals 15 residues. The CDR3 DNA reads TGTGCCAGTAGTATAGGACAGGCTAGCAATCAGCCCCAGCATTTT. This sequence encodes CASSIGQASNQPQHF.

The genes are TRBV5-1 and TRBJ2-5, with TRBD1 identical over 9 bases. The CDR3 contains 14 residues. In germline, CDR1 is SGHRS, CDR2 YFSETQ. Trimming cost V 3 bases and J 11 bases; bases outside gene matches: 11. CDR3 loop: CASSSDRGLGEQYF. The CDR3 nucleotides read TGCGCCAGCAGCTCGGACAGGGGCTTGGGGGAGCAGTACTTC.

The chain joins TRBV28 to TRBJ2-5, with D possibly being TRBD1 (6 bases). V lost 1 base to trimming and J lost 2 bases, with 8 bases between them. The CDR3 sequence is 14 residues long. Per the germline V gene, CDR1 is MDHEN and CDR2 is SYDVKM. The CDR3 spells CASSLFTGQETQYF. The CDR3 region has the DNA TGTGCCAGCAGTTTATTTACAGGGCAAGAGACCCAGTACTTC.

This chain joins TRBV11-3 and TRBJ2-3, with 8 nucleotides matching TRBD1. The length of the CDR3 is 14 residues. Germline lookup yields CDR1 SGHNT and CDR2 YENEEA. V was clipped by 5 bases and J by 6 bases; unmatched bases: 7. In nucleotides, the CDR3 is TGTGCCAGCAGCACCGGACAGGGTGGGGATACGCAGTATTTT. This gives the protein CASSTGQGGDTQYF.

This CDR3 reads CASSSLAGGLVNIQYF. The CDR3 DNA follows: TGTGCCAGCAGCTCGCTAGCGGGAGGGCTGGTAAACATTCAGTACTTC. V usage is TRBV7-8 and J usage is TRBJ2-4, with 12 bases fitting TRBD2. Germline V lookup: CDR1 SGHVS, CDR2 FQNEAQ. The J segment lost 6 bases and the V segment lost 4 bases, leaving 7 bases of the junction unmatched. The CDR3 is made up of 16 amino acids.

The gene calls are TRBV7-9 and TRBJ2-5; 8 bases map to TRBD1. This CDR3 is 15 amino acids long. The J segment lost 1 base and the V segment lost 5 bases, leaving 6 bases of the junction unmatched. The V gene's germline CDR1 is SEHNR and CDR2 FQNEAQ (reference sequence). CDR3 in DNA: TGTGCCAGCAGCGACCGACAGGGGCTCCAAGAGACCCAGTACTTC. This encodes CASSDRQGLQETQYF.

CDR3 sequence: CASSPEGYNEQFF. The DNA for the CDR3 is TGTGCCAGCAGTCCGGAGGGTTACAATGAGCAGTTCTTC. The chain joins TRBV9 to TRBJ2-1; D possibly corresponds to TRBD2 (6 bases). Trimming pared 5 bases from V and 4 bases from J, leaving 10 bases between. This CDR3 is built from 13 residues. Germline V gives CDR1 SGDLS, CDR2 YYNGEE.